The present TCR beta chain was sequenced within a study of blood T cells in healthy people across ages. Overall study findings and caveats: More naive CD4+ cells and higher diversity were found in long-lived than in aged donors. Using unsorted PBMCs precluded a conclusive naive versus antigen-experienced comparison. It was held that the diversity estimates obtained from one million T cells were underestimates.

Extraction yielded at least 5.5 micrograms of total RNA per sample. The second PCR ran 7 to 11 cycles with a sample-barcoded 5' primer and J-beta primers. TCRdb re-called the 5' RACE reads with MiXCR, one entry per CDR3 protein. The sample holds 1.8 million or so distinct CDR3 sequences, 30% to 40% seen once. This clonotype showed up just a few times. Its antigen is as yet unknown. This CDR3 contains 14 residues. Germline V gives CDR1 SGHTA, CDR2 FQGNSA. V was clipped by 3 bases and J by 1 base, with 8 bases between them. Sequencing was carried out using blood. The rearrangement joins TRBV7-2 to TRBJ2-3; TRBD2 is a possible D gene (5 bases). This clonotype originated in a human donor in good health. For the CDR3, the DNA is TGTGCCAGCAGCTTGGACTTCCGCACAGATACGCAGTATTTT. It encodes CASSLDFRTDTQYF.